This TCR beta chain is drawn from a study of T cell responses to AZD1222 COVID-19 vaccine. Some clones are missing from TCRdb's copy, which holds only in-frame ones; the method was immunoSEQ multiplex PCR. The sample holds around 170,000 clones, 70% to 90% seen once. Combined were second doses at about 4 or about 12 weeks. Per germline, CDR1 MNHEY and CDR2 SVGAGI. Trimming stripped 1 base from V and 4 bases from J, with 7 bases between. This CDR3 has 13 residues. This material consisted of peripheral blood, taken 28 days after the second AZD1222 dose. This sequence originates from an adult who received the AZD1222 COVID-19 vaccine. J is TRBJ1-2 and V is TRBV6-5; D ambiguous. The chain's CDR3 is CASSYWTGYGYTF. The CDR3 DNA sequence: TGTGCCAGCAGTTACTGGACCGGCTATGGCTACACCTTC.